This passage covers 18 T cell receptor beta chains from one sample sequenced in a study of blood T cell repertoires in COVID-19. Repertoires were generated with immunoSEQ multiplex PCR, while TCRdb's copy carries only in-frame clones and drops some. In the table there are around 300,000 clones, about nine tenths of which are singletons. The source material was peripheral blood. The receptors originated from a woman between 50 and 59 years old with COVID-19, enrolled during active disease.

The V gene is TRBV7-8, the J gene TRBJ2-6; 10 bases are a match to TRBD1. V shed 4 bases, J shed 0 bases, and the junction held 6 bases outside the gene matches. This CDR3 comprises 18 residues. CDR1 SGHVS and CDR2 FQNEAQ come from the germline V gene. The CDR3: CASSSRDRGFSGANVLTF. The CDR3 region has the DNA TGTGCCAGCAGCTCACGGGACAGGGGTTTCTCTGGGGCCAACGTCCTGACTTTC.

The gene calls are TRBV7-2 and TRBJ1-1; D remains ambiguous. The ends were cut back, 5 bases at V and 1 base at J, with 17 bases in the middle. CDR1 SGHTA and CDR2 FQGNSA come from the germline V gene. The CDR3 loop spans 16 amino acids. CDR3 bases: TGTGCCAGCAGCCTACGCACGCCAGGTGGGAACACTGAAGCTTTCTTT. Its translation: CASSLRTPGGNTEAFF.

The chain carries TRBV12-3 or TRBV12-4 and TRBJ1-2; the D is unclear. V lost 5 bases, J lost 3 bases, and 4 bases lay in between. This CDR3 has 11 residues. CDR3 protein: CASSLYYGYTF. Written as DNA, the CDR3 is TGTGCCAGCAGTCTCTACTATGGCTACACCTTC.

The V gene is TRBV6-5, the J gene TRBJ2-7, with 12 bases fitting TRBD1. Germline trimming cut 6 bases from V and 12 bases from J; bases unmatched to any gene: 6. CDR1 is MNHEY, CDR2 SVGAGI, per germline. This CDR3 is 12 amino acids long. The CDR3 loop reads CASRGQGAYLYF. CDR3 sequence (DNA): TGTGCCAGCAGGGGACAGGGGGCGTATTTGTACTTC.

This chain uses TRBV6-1 with TRBJ1-5; tentative D call: TRBD1 (6 bases). CDR3 size: 14 residues. Trimming took off 2 bases at V and 5 bases at J, with 10 bases between the two ends. Germline CDR1 reads MNHNS; CDR2 reads SASEGT. As DNA, the CDR3 is TGTGCCAGCAGTGAAACAGGGTTTGATCAGCCCCAGCATTTT. It specifies CASSETGFDQPQHF.

The chain uses TRBV5-1 and TRBJ2-4; possible D gene TRBD2, 6 bases. The CDR3 totals 18 residues. The V end lost 1 base, the J end lost 0 bases, and 17 bases lay between the germline ends. Germline-derived CDR1 and CDR2 are SGHRS and YFSETQ. DNA of the CDR3: TGCGCCAGCAGCTTGTTACCCTTGGGACTGCTAGCCAAAAACATTCAGTACTTC. It is translated as CASSLLPLGLLAKNIQYF.

The V and J genes are TRBV29-1 and TRBJ2-1, with TRBD1 matching 7 bases. Germline V gene sequence: CDR1 SQVTM, CDR2 ANQGSEA. J was trimmed by 7 bases and V by 4 bases; bases with no gene match: 16. This CDR3 is 16 amino acids long. The CDR3: CSVVGRSTGVFNEQFF. Here the CDR3 DNA reads TGCAGCGTTGTAGGCAGGAGCACAGGGGTGTTTAATGAGCAGTTCTTC.

The rearrangement uses TRBV29-1 and TRBJ2-5; 7 nucleotides align to TRBD1. CDR1 SQVTM and CDR2 ANQGSEA come from the germline V gene. The V segment lost 7 bases and the J segment 5 bases; nucleotides outside the gene matches: 13. This CDR3 comprises 14 residues. CDR3 DNA sequence: TGCAGCGAGGCTTCAGGGGGAAGGTCGGAGACCCAGTACTTC. It yields the protein CSEASGGRSETQYF.

The genes are TRBV6-2 or TRBV6-3 and TRBJ1-4; 11 nucleotides line up with TRBD1. CDR3 length: 16 amino acids. The trim removed 5 bases at V and 5 bases at J, leaving 7 bases unmatched. Looked up from germline, CDR1 is MNHEY and CDR2 is SVGEGT. The CDR3 spells CASSPADRGRNEKLFF. Here the CDR3 DNA reads TGTGCCAGCAGTCCAGCGGACAGGGGGCGGAATGAAAAACTGTTTTTT.

The chain combines TRBV2 with TRBJ2-3, with TRBD1 matching 7 bases. This CDR3 has 16 amino acids. Germline CDR1 SNHLY, CDR2 FYNNEI. V lost 6 bases and J lost 2; bases outside the gene matches: 11. The DNA of the CDR3 is TGTGCCAGCAGCGGGACAGCTCGCCGGATCACAGATACGCAGTATTTT. This encodes CASSGTARRITDTQYF.

The chain employs TRBV10-3 and TRBJ2-3; TRBD2 aligns across 8 bases. Per the germline V gene, CDR1 is ENHRY and CDR2 is SYGVKD. The CDR3 extends over 14 amino acids. V was clipped by 2 bases and J by 3 bases; unmatched bases: 1. The CDR3 reads CAISEPSGTDTQYF. The CDR3 region has the DNA TGTGCCATCAGTGAGCCTAGCGGGACAGATACGCAGTATTTT.

The rearrangement joins TRBV7-2 to TRBJ2-5; TRBD2 matches at 10 bases. From germline, CDR1 is SGHTA and CDR2 FQGNSA. The trim removed 4 bases at V and 5 bases at J, leaving 10 bases unmatched. CDR3 length: 16 residues. In nucleotides, the CDR3 is TGTGCCAGCAGCTCCCCAGCGGGAGGGCCTGTTGAGACCCAGTACTTC. Translated: CASSSPAGGPVETQYF.

The genes are TRBV11-3 and TRBJ2-6, with 7 bases identical to TRBD1. Trimming took 5 bases from V and 2 from J; bases not matched to a gene: 0. The CDR3 contains 14 residues. CDR1 and CDR2 from the germline V gene are SGHNT and YENEEA. The CDR3 region has the DNA TGTGCCAGCAGCCAGGGGGCTGGGGCCAACGTCCTGACTTTC. The encoded protein is CASSQGAGANVLTF.

This clone was detected only once. This chain joins TRBV6-6 and TRBJ1-2; tentative D call: TRBD1 (6 bases). CDR1 MNHNY and CDR2 SVGAGI come from the germline V gene (reference sequence). The CDR3 loop spans 15 amino acids. The V end lost 6 bases, the J end lost 8 bases, and 22 bases lay between the germline ends. The CDR3 DNA reads TGTGCCAGCAGATCCCCCACAGGGAATGGACAAGGCTACACCTTC. Amino acid sequence: CASRSPTGNGQGYTF.

This chain links TRBV2 with TRBJ1-4, with D unclear. The CDR3 length is 15 residues. V lost 4 bases to trimming and J lost 4 bases, with 13 bases between them. CDR1 is SNHLY and CDR2 is FYNNEI in the germline V gene. This CDR3 reads CASSVVADFNEKLFF. For the CDR3, the DNA is TGTGCCAGCAGTGTCGTGGCAGATTTTAATGAAAAACTGTTTTTT.

The J gene is TRBJ2-3, the V gene TRBV6-5, with 7 bases aligning to TRBD2. This CDR3 contains 14 residues. Germline CDR1 and CDR2: MNHEY and SVGAGI. V gave up 0 bases and J gave up 8 bases; unmatched junction bases: 5. The CDR3 nucleotides are TGTGCCAGCAGTTACTCCCTTTTAGCGGGTACGCAGTATTTT. It yields the protein CASSYSLLAGTQYF.

The J gene is TRBJ2-6, the V gene TRBV5-4; 8 bases line up with TRBD1. The length of the CDR3 is 17 residues. Germline V gene sequence: CDR1 SGHNT, CDR2 YYREEE (reference sequence). The V gene end was trimmed by 4 bases and the J gene end by 1 base; junction bases not matched to a gene: 7. DNA for the CDR3: TGTGCCAGCAGCCGCCCGACAGGGGAGTCTGGGGCCAACGTCCTGACTTTC. Encoded protein: CASSRPTGESGANVLTF. The full variable domain, completed using reference TRBV5-4 and TRBJ2-6, is ETGVTQSPTHLIKTRGQQVTLRCSSQSGHNTVSWYQQALGQGPQFIFQYYREEENGRGNFPPRFSGLQFPNYSSELNVNALELDDSALYLCASSRPTGESGANVLTFGAGSRLTVL.

V and J are TRBV2 and TRBJ1-6; D not resolved. CDR3 length equals 17 residues. Per the germline V gene, CDR1 is SNHLY and CDR2 is FYNNEI. V lost 2 bases to trimming and J lost 4 bases, with 15 bases between them. The CDR3 region is CASSEFGGNAYNSPLHF. The CDR3 DNA follows: TGTGCCAGCAGTGAATTTGGAGGGAATGCATATAATTCACCCCTCCACTTT.